Each of the 31 T cell receptor beta chains below was sequenced from the same sample in a study of prognosis after radiotherapy for stage I lung cancer. Two rounds of multiplex PCR amplified TCR beta CDR3 from genomic DNA. Gene-specific primers for each TRBV and TRBJ gene drove first-round PCR. TCRdb used MiXCR to reprocess the multiplex PCR reads, holding one entry per CDR3 protein. This sample has 8,500 to 13,000 distinct CDR3 sequences, with 54% found just once. The sample in question was PBMCs, obtained before or after stereotactic body radiation therapy (not recorded which). These receptors all stem from a donor at least 50 years old with non-small cell lung cancer.

This clonotype was seen many times. The chain links TRBV5-1 to TRBJ1-1; no clear D gene. V was trimmed by 0 bases and J by 1 base, leaving 13 bases between them. The CDR3 runs to 16 residues. Looked up from germline, CDR1 is SGHRS and CDR2 is YFSETQ. CDR3 region: CASSLEPARGNTEAFF. For the CDR3, the DNA is TGCGCCAGCAGCTTGGAACCCGCCCGAGGGAACACTGAAGCTTTCTTT.

This clonotype is labeled medium-sized (0.01 to 0.1%). V is TRBV20-1 and J is TRBJ1-5, with unresolved D. V was cut by 5 bases and J by 3 bases, with 11 bases left in between. CDR3 length: 13 residues. CDR1 DFQATT and CDR2 SNEGSKA come from the germline V gene (reference sequence). CDR3 sequence: CSAGAPANQPQHF. The CDR3 nucleotides are TGCAGTGCTGGCGCCCCGGCCAATCAGCCCCAGCATTTT.

This clonotype is deemed medium-sized. The chain joins TRBV29-1 to TRBJ2-7; no reliable D call. Trimming removed 6 bases at V and 1 base at J, with 10 bases between. CDR3 length: 12 residues. CDR1 is SQVTM, CDR2 ANQGSEA, per germline. CDR3 coding DNA: TGCAGCGTCAGGCTGGATTCCTACGAGCAGTACTTC. Translation gives CSVRLDSYEQYF.

CDR3 region: CSARDFTTGRNSPLHF. CDR3 bases: TGCAGTGCTAGAGATTTTACGACAGGGAGGAATTCACCCCTCCACTTT. This chain uses TRBV20-1 with TRBJ1-6; TRBD1 matches at 7 bases. V lost 0 bases to trimming and J lost 7 bases; unmatched junction nucleotides: 9. The CDR3 covers 16 residues. In germline, CDR1 is DFQATT, CDR2 SNEGSKA (reference sequence).

There are many counts of this clonotype. The chain has TRBV5-1 and TRBJ1-4, with TRBD1 matching 8 bases. The CDR3 extends over 14 amino acids. Germline V lookup: CDR1 SGHRS, CDR2 YFSETQ. V dropped 5 bases and J dropped 5; count of bases not matched to a gene: 5. The CDR3 reads CASSWTGQNEKLFF. CDR3 sequence (DNA): TGCGCCAGCAGTTGGACAGGGCAAAATGAAAAACTGTTTTTT.

This chain links TRBV11-3 with TRBJ2-2; D perhaps matches TRBD1 (6 bases). This CDR3 contains 15 residues. V was shortened by 2 bases and J by 4 bases, with 11 bases between the two germline ends. Germline V CDR1 and CDR2: SGHNT, YENEEA. CDR3 nucleotide sequence: TGTGCCAGCAGCTTAAGGGGGATGTTCACCGGGGAGCTGTTTTTT. Translation: CASSLRGMFTGELFF. The full variable domain, its missing parts supplied by reference TRBV11-3 and TRBJ2-2, is EAGVVQSPRYKIIEKKQPVAFWCNPISGHNTLYWYLQNLGQGPELLIRYENEEAVDDSQLPKDRFSAERLKGVDSTLKIQPAELGDSAVYLCASSLRGMFTGELFFGEGSRLTVL.

The chain uses TRBV6-2 or TRBV6-3 and TRBJ2-2; D gene ambiguous. The CDR3 contains 11 residues. Trimming left V 7 bases short and J 1 base short, with 1 base between. Per the germline V gene, CDR1 is MNHEY and CDR2 is SVGEGT. CDR3 residues: CASKNTGELFF. The CDR3 bases are TGTGCCAGCAAGAACACCGGGGAGCTGTTTTTT.

In this sample, this clonotype turned up once. The rearrangement uses TRBV7-2 and TRBJ2-7; 8 bases line up with TRBD2. This CDR3 spans 14 amino acids. The V segment lost 8 bases and the J segment 6 bases; nucleotides outside the gene matches: 12. Germline CDR1 and CDR2: SGHTA and FQGNSA. The CDR3 DNA reads as TGTGCCAGCTCACCACCCAGCGGGAGCCGCGAGCAGTACTTC. This translates into CASSPPSGSREQYF.

By share, this clonotype ranks as medium-sized. This sequence joins TRBV6-1 and TRBJ2-1, with 7 nucleotides matching TRBD2. Trimming took 5 bases from V and 9 from J; bases not matched to a gene: 4. CDR1 MNHNS and CDR2 SASEGT come from the germline V gene. The CDR3 is made up of 12 amino acids. CDR3 sequence: CASSPGGGEQFF. DNA for the CDR3: TGTGCCAGCAGTCCGGGCGGGGGTGAGCAGTTCTTC.

This clonotype was observed a few times. The chain recombines TRBV24-1 with TRBJ1-1, with a weak D call TRBD1 (5 bases). The germline gives CDR1 KGHDR, CDR2 SFDVKD. The length of the CDR3 is 13 residues. Trimming stripped 8 bases from V and 4 bases from J, with 13 bases between. CDR3 region: CATTAGQGTEAFF. CDR3 coding DNA: TGTGCCACCACTGCAGGGCAAGGCACTGAAGCTTTCTTT.

This clonotype has a handful of counts. The chain combines TRBV19 with TRBJ1-6; 8 nucleotides align to TRBD1. Trimming at V came to 7 bases and at J to 9 bases, leaving 11 bases not matched to a gene. This CDR3 region has 15 residues. Germline lookup yields CDR1 LNHDA and CDR2 SQIVND (reference sequence). CDR3 sequence: CASKRQDRDSSPLHF. In DNA, the CDR3 is TGTGCCAGTAAGCGGCAGGACAGGGACTCTTCACCCCTCCACTTT. Using reference TRBV19 and TRBJ1-6 for the parts outside the CDR3, the full variable domain is DGGITQSPKYLFRKEGQNVTLSCEQNLNHDAMYWYRQDPGQGLRLIYYSQIVNDFQKGDIAEGYSVSREKKESFPLTVTSAQKNPTAFYLCASKRQDRDSSPLHFGNGTRLTVT.

By sample share, this clonotype is medium-sized. The chain links TRBV11-3 to TRBJ1-1, with a weak D call TRBD1 (6 bases). The germline CDR1 and CDR2 sequences are SGHNT and YENEEA. V was cut by 6 bases and J by 8 bases, with 13 bases left in between. This CDR3 region has 12 residues. The DNA for the CDR3 is TGTGCCAGCAGTTCCCGGACAGTCGAAGCTTTCTTT. This codes for CASSSRTVEAFF.

The chain links TRBV5-1 to TRBJ2-3; D is perhaps TRBD2 (6 bases). V was clipped by 0 bases and J by 2 bases, with 19 bases between them. The germline V gene has CDR1 SGHRS and CDR2 YFSETQ. The CDR3 is made up of 18 amino acids. This chain's CDR3 is CASSLGSGVPADTDTQYF. CDR3 in DNA: TGCGCCAGCAGCTTGGGGTCGGGGGTGCCTGCGGACACAGATACGCAGTATTTT. Variable domain in full (rest from reference TRBV5-1 and TRBJ2-3): KAGVTQTPRYLIKTRGQQVTLSCSPISGHRSVSWYQQTPGQGLQFLFEYFSETQRNKGNFPGRFSGRQFSNSRSEMNVSTLELGDSALYLCASSLGSGVPADTDTQYFGPGTRLTVL.

In its sample, this clonotype was seen many times. DNA for the CDR3: TGTGCCAGCTCGAGGACTAGCGCAGGCGAGCAGTACTTC. It specifies CASSRTSAGEQYF. V usage is TRBV18 and J usage is TRBJ2-7, with 9 positions matching TRBD2. CDR3 size: 13 residues. V gave up 6 bases and J gave up 6 bases; unmatched junction bases: 6. Germline CDR1 and CDR2: KGHSH and LQKENI. Complete variable domain (other parts from reference TRBV18 and TRBJ2-7): NAGVMQNPRHLVRRRGQEARLRCSPMKGHSHVYWYRQLPEEGLKFMVYLQKENIIDESGMPKERFSAEFPKEGPSILRIQQVVRGDSAAYFCASSRTSAGEQYFGPGTRLTVT.

CDR3 nucleotides: TGTGCCACCAGCAGAGTCGGCAGCAATCAGCCCCAGCATTTT. Translated: CATSRVGSNQPQHF. The V call is TRBV15, the J call TRBJ1-5, with D unresolved. CDR3 length equals 14 residues. V lost 1 base to trimming and J lost 1 base, with 5 bases between them. Germline-derived CDR1 and CDR2 are LNHNV and YYDKDF (reference sequence).

The chain has TRBV28 and TRBJ2-5; perhaps TRBD1 as D (5 bases). Deletions cut 6 bases from V and 5 bases from J, with 19 bases between. This CDR3 is 15 amino acids long. Germline CDR1 is MDHEN and CDR2 is SYDVKM. DNA for the CDR3: TGTGCCAGCAGCGTTAACTTCAGGGCCAGTGAGACCCAGTACTTC. Its protein product is CASSVNFRASETQYF.

This chain connects TRBV7-8 to TRBJ1-1; TRBD1 might be the D (6 bases). This CDR3 has 13 residues. The V end lost 1 base, the J end lost 5 bases, and 8 bases lay between the germline ends. Germline V gene sequence: CDR1 SGHVS, CDR2 FQNEAQ. The CDR3 sequence: CASSLGGGTEAFF. CDR3 DNA sequence: TGTGCCAGCAGCTTAGGAGGGGGTACTGAAGCTTTCTTT.

This clonotype is medium-sized. The chain recombines TRBV6-5 with TRBJ2-2; TRBD2 is a possible D gene (5 bases). The V gene's germline CDR1 is MNHEY and CDR2 SVGAGI. The CDR3 runs to 13 residues. V dropped 5 bases and J dropped 4 bases, with 8 bases sitting between them. The CDR3 spells CASSVEGTGELFF. The CDR3, as DNA: TGTGCCAGCAGTGTTGAGGGCACCGGGGAGCTGTTTTTT.

A remark on this clonotype: At one end the junction does not follow the germline gene, possibly because of a read error. The genes are TRBV2 and TRBJ2-6; D is unresolved. The CDR3 totals 11 residues. The germline CDR1 and CDR2 sequences are SNHLY and FYNNEI. CDR3 DNA sequence: TGTGCCAGCACTCGGGCAAACGTCCTGACTTTC. The encoded protein is CASTRANVLTF.

This chain links TRBV30 with TRBJ2-7, with D perhaps matching TRBD2 (5 bases). This CDR3 spans 13 amino acids. CDR1 and CDR2 from the germline V gene are GTSNPN and SVGIG (reference sequence). The CDR3 sequence: CAAQEDGSYEQYF. CDR3 DNA: TGTGCTGCCCAGGAGGACGGATCCTACGAGCAGTACTTC.

The rearrangement joins TRBV6-1 to TRBJ1-2; D may be TRBD1 (6 bases). This CDR3 contains 15 residues. V was shortened by 1 base and J by 4 bases, with 13 bases between the two germline ends. Germline lookup yields CDR1 MNHNS and CDR2 SASEGT. The CDR3 region is CASSEVWGGGYGYTF. CDR3 nucleotide sequence: TGTGCCAGCAGTGAAGTCTGGGGGGGCGGCTATGGCTACACCTTC.

V and J are TRBV7-2 and TRBJ1-3; TRBD1 matches at 9 bases. From germline, CDR1 is SGHTA and CDR2 FQGNSA. J lost 2 bases, V lost 0 bases, and 2 bases had no gene match. The CDR3 contains 16 residues. The CDR3 DNA is TGTGCCAGCAGCTTAGCACAGGGGGCTGCTGGAAACACCATATATTTT. This gives the protein CASSLAQGAAGNTIYF.

This chain connects TRBV28 to TRBJ2-1, with 14 bases fitting TRBD2. V was pared by 5 bases and J by 5 bases, with 11 bases of the junction left unmatched. Germline loops: CDR1 MDHEN, CDR2 SYDVKM. The CDR3 totals 18 residues. The CDR3 region has the DNA TGTGCCAGCAGTGGGGGACTAGCGGGAGTTCTACGGCACAATGAGCAGTTCTTC. Its translation: CASSGGLAGVLRHNEQFF.

By share of the sample, this clonotype is medium-sized. J is TRBJ2-7 and V is TRBV28; 8 bases are a match to TRBD1. This CDR3 has 15 amino acids. Germline trimming cut 8 bases from V and 2 bases from J; bases unmatched to any gene: 11. Germline V gives CDR1 MDHEN, CDR2 SYDVKM. The CDR3 nucleotides are TGTGCCAGCCGAGGGACAGGTTTAGAGGCCTACGAGCAGTACTTC. It is translated as CASRGTGLEAYEQYF.

This clonotype was seen more than once but under ten times. A read error is possible here, since a much larger clone lies one base away. The rearrangement joins TRBV6-1 to TRBJ1-2; a possible D gene is TRBD1 (6 bases). The CDR3 has 15 amino acids. Trimming stripped 7 bases from V and 0 bases from J, with 15 bases between. The V gene's germline CDR1 is MNHNS and CDR2 SASEGT. The CDR3 DNA is TGTGCCAGCATTAAGAGGGGGGACACTAACTATGGCTACACCTTC. It specifies CASIKRGDTNYGYTF.

This clonotype was found many times. This chain links TRBV5-1 with TRBJ1-2; D possibly corresponds to TRBD1 (5 bases). Germline CDR1 SGHRS, CDR2 YFSETQ. V was pared by 4 bases and J by 10 bases, with 14 bases between. CDR3 size: 12 residues. The chain's CDR3 is CASSGRGGIYTF. The CDR3 nucleotides are TGCGCCAGCAGCGGGCGGGGGGGGATCTACACCTTC.

This clonotype is a singleton in its sample. The chain is built from TRBV20-1 and TRBJ1-2, with TRBD1 identical over 7 bases. In germline, CDR1 is DFQATT, CDR2 SNEGSKA (reference sequence). The CDR3 has 14 residues. After removal of 1 base from V and 3 bases from J, the junction contained 5 bases not matched to a gene. The CDR3 is CSARVRQGDYGYTF. CDR3 sequence (DNA): TGCAGTGCTAGAGTGAGACAGGGAGACTATGGCTACACCTTC.

This clonotype is categorized as medium-sized (0.01 to 0.1%). The rearrangement uses TRBV13 and TRBJ1-2; tentatively, D is TRBD1 (5 bases). The CDR3 is made up of 13 amino acids. Trimming shortened V by 0 bases and J by 4 bases, and 6 bases separated the two germline ends. The V gene's germline CDR1 is PRHDT and CDR2 FYEKMQ (reference sequence). DNA for the CDR3: TGTGCCAGCAGCTTAGGAGGGACCTATGGCTACACCTTC. Its translation is CASSLGGTYGYTF.

This chain links TRBV7-2 with TRBJ2-3, with TRBD1 as a possible D gene (6 bases). This CDR3 is built from 19 residues. Trimming pared 5 bases from V and 6 bases from J, leaving 30 bases between. Germline loops: CDR1 SGHTA, CDR2 FQGNSA. The CDR3 nucleotides read TGTGCCAGCAGCCCACTACCCTACAGGGTTCGCACTAAGGGGGATACGCAGTATTTT. It is translated as CASSPLPYRVRTKGDTQYF.

Notes on this clonotype: The junction departs from germline at one end; a sequencing error may be responsible. This chain's CDR3 is CVSSYSRYSYEQYF. DNA for the CDR3: TGTGTCAGCAGTTACTCGCGGTACTCCTACGAGCAGTACTTC. The genes are TRBV6-5 and TRBJ2-7; no clear D. The CDR3 totals 14 residues. Germline V gene lookup returns CDR1 MNHEY and CDR2 SVGAGI.

This chain connects TRBV5-8 to TRBJ2-3; 8 bases match TRBD1. J gave up 0 bases and V 5 bases, and 5 bases lay outside the gene matches. Per the germline V gene, CDR1 is SGHTS and CDR2 is YDEGEE. This CDR3 comprises 15 residues. The CDR3, as DNA: TGTGCCAGCAGAACTAGGACAGGGAGCACAGATACGCAGTATTTT. Protein: CASRTRTGSTDTQYF.